Shown below are 14 T cell receptor beta chains from a single sample sequenced in a study of OX40 agonist ivuxolimab in advanced cancers. Profiled with immunoSEQ multiplex PCR; TCRdb holds only in-frame clones, not every one. The sample has about 65,000 clones, roughly 84% seen once. Here the sequenced sample was CD4+ or CD8+ T cells sorted from blood, taken in a trial of the OX40 agonist ivuxolimab. The receptors shown here come from an adult with an advanced solid tumor such as melanoma, head and neck, liver or kidney cancer.

This chain connects TRBV19 to TRBJ1-6; D is unresolved. Germline assignment: CDR1 LNHDA and CDR2 SQIVND (reference sequence). The CDR3 totals 17 residues. The V end lost 4 bases, the J end lost 0 bases, and 13 bases lay between the germline ends. As DNA, the CDR3 is TGTGCCAGTAGTAACACCGTTACAAGCTCCTATAATTCACCCCTCCACTTT. Its protein product is CASSNTVTSSYNSPLHF.

The chain employs TRBV10-2 and TRBJ2-7, with 9 bases identical to TRBD2. There are 14 residues in the CDR3. CDR1 and CDR2 from the germline V gene are WSHSY and SAAADI. The junction had 8 bases not matched to a gene; V was cut back by 9 bases and J by 2 bases. CDR3 DNA: TGCGCCAGTCGGAAGCGGGGGGAGACCTACGAGCAGTACTTC. Translation: CASRKRGETYEQYF.

This chain joins TRBV4-1 and TRBJ2-2; TRBD1 aligns across 8 bases. Per germline, CDR1 MGHRA and CDR2 YSYEKL. CDR3 length equals 16 residues. The V and J ends lost 4 bases and 0 bases, in that order; junction bases with no gene match: 4. The CDR3 sequence: CASSLGDRTNTGELFF. CDR3 nucleotide sequence: TGCGCCAGCAGCCTAGGGGACAGGACGAACACCGGGGAGCTGTTTTTT.

This chain uses TRBV12-5 with TRBJ1-3, with 8 bases lining up with TRBD1. Per the germline V gene, CDR1 is LGHNT and CDR2 is FRNRAP. The CDR3 spans 16 residues. V was clipped by 0 bases and J by 8 bases; unmatched bases: 9. CDR3 nucleotide sequence: TGTGCTAGTGGTTTGGTATTCTCCAGGGGGCGAGACACCATATATTTT. Protein sequence: CASGLVFSRGRDTIYF.

This sequence joins TRBV7-9 and TRBJ2-5, with a weak D call TRBD1 (7 bases). The V gene lost 4 bases and the J gene lost 2 bases, with 17 bases spanning the gap. This CDR3 comprises 16 residues. Per the germline V gene, CDR1 is SEHNR and CDR2 is FQNEAQ (reference sequence). The CDR3 DNA reads TGTGCCAGCAGCTCGTCGGGAGAGACAGGGCAAGAGACCCAGTACTTC. Its protein product is CASSSSGETGQETQYF.

The CDR3 here is CASGGAGAYEQYF. CDR3 coding DNA: TGTGCCAGCGGGGGGGCAGGGGCCTACGAGCAGTACTTC. The chain joins TRBV7-2 to TRBJ2-7; D might be TRBD2 (7 bases). Trimming shortened V by 8 bases and J by 2 bases, and 13 bases separated the two germline ends. CDR1 is SGHTA and CDR2 is FQGNSA in the germline V gene. This CDR3 region has 13 residues.

The chain employs TRBV7-8 and TRBJ2-1, with D perhaps matching TRBD1 (6 bases). Germline V lookup: CDR1 SGHVS, CDR2 FQNEAQ. The CDR3 contains 16 residues. Trimming pared 0 bases from V and 2 bases from J, leaving 11 bases between. The CDR3 nucleotides are TGTGCCAGCAGCTTAGCGGGGCCAGGGGCCTACAATGAGCAGTTCTTC. Protein: CASSLAGPGAYNEQFF.

The V gene is TRBV11-2, the J gene TRBJ1-4; no clear D. This CDR3 spans 13 amino acids. Trimming took 5 bases from V and 5 from J, leaving 9 bases between them. From germline, CDR1 is SGHAT and CDR2 FQNNGV. CDR3 loop: CASSVTWNEKLFF. DNA of the CDR3: TGTGCCAGCAGCGTCACCTGGAATGAAAAACTGTTTTTT.

This clone was seen only a few times. The gene calls are TRBV4-1 and TRBJ1-2, with 9 bases that match TRBD1. The CDR3 loop spans 14 amino acids. Germline V gene data show CDR1 as MGHRA and CDR2 as YSYEKL. Trimming cost V 4 bases and J 1 base; bases outside gene matches: 1. CDR3 nucleotides: TGCGCCAGCAGCCCGACAGGGGGTAACTATGGCTACACCTTC. This gives the protein CASSPTGGNYGYTF.

The chain joins TRBV30 to TRBJ1-4, with TRBD1 matching over 11 bases. The length of the CDR3 is 15 residues. J gave up 7 bases and V 4 bases, and 8 bases lay outside the gene matches. The germline V gene encodes CDR1 GTSNPN and CDR2 SVGIG (reference sequence). The CDR3 is CAWTGQGARSEKLFF. DNA for the CDR3: TGTGCCTGGACTGGACAGGGGGCGAGAAGTGAAAAACTGTTTTTT.

The V gene is TRBV29-1, the J gene TRBJ2-7; the D gene is possibly TRBD2 (5 bases). From germline, CDR1 is SQVTM and CDR2 ANQGSEA. CDR3 length: 14 residues. Trimming took off 8 bases at V and 0 bases at J, with 17 bases between the two ends. CDR3 nucleotides: TGCAGCTTACTTCATTTTCGGGACTCCTACGAGCAGTACTTC. Translated: CSLLHFRDSYEQYF.

This chain connects TRBV5-1 to TRBJ2-7; possible D gene TRBD1, 5 bases. V was clipped by 6 bases and J by 6 bases, with 16 bases between them. Germline loops: CDR1 SGHRS, CDR2 YFSETQ. The length of the CDR3 is 13 residues. CDR3 DNA: TGCGCCAGCACCCCCCCCGACAGATTCGAGCAGTACTTC. Its protein product is CASTPPDRFEQYF.

The genes are TRBV27 and TRBJ1-1, with TRBD1 matching over 7 bases. Germline V gene lookup returns CDR1 MNHEY and CDR2 SMNVEV (reference sequence). Unmatched junction bases numbered 6, after V lost 5 bases and J lost 6 bases. CDR3 length: 13 amino acids. The chain's CDR3 is CASSLRDSSEAFF. In DNA form, the CDR3 reads TGTGCCAGCAGTCTCCGGGACAGCTCTGAAGCTTTCTTT.

The chain recombines TRBV19 with TRBJ1-1; TRBD1 agrees at 8 bases. CDR1 is LNHDA, CDR2 SQIVND, per germline (reference sequence). Germline trimming cut 9 bases from V and 6 bases from J; bases unmatched to any gene: 9. The CDR3 contains 13 residues. The CDR3 DNA sequence: TGTGCCAGCTCAGGGGACAGGCAATCTGAAGCTTTCTTT. It encodes CASSGDRQSEAFF.